This T cell receptor beta chain was captured in a study of long-term antiretroviral therapy in people with HIV. The CDR3 is 15 amino acids. V lost 6 bases and J lost 6; bases outside the gene matches: 7. CDR1 is MNHEY and CDR2 is SVGAGI in the germline V gene. This clone was seen only a few times. The authors ran the immunoSEQ assay, v3.0, at survey level. Here immunoSEQ multiplex PCR was the method, and the copy in TCRdb shows in-frame clones only, minus some. The table shows about 36,000 clones, with about four fifths occurring only once. The source of this sequence is a young man with HIV. Sequencing was performed on unsorted PBMCs, taken 0.6 years after starting antiretroviral therapy. J is TRBJ2-1 and V is TRBV6-5; the match to TRBD2 covers 11 bases. In DNA, the CDR3 is TGTGCCAGCAGACTCTTCGGGACTAGCGGCAATGAGCAGTTCTTC. Its translation: CASRLFGTSGNEQFF.